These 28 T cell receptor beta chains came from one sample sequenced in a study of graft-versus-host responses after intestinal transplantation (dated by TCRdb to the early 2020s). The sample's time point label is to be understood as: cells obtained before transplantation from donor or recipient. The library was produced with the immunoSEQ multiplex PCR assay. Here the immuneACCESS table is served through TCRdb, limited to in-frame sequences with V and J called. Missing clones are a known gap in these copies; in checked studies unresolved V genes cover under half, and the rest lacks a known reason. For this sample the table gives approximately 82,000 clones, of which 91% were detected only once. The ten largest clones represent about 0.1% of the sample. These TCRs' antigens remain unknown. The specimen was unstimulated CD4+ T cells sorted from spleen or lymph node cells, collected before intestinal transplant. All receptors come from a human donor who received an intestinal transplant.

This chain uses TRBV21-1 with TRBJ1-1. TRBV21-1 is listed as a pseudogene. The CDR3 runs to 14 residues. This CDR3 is CASRAGIAGTEAFF. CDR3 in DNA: TGTGCCAGCAGGGCGGGGATTGCTGGGACTGAAGCTTTCTTT.

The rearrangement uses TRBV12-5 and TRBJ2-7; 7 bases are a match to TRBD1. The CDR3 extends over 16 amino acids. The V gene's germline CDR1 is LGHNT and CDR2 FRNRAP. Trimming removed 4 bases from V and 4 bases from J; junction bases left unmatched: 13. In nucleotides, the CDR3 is TGTGCTAGTGGTTGGGGCCCCAGGACAGGAACTTACGAGCAGTACTTC. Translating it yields CASGWGPRTGTYEQYF.

CDR3 sequence: CASSPDRGPNTEAFF. The CDR3 DNA reads as TGTGCCAGCAGCCCCGACAGGGGCCCGAACACTGAAGCTTTCTTT. The rearrangement joins TRBV7-9 to TRBJ1-1, with TRBD1 matching over 8 bases. The length of the CDR3 is 15 residues. J gave up 1 base and V 5 bases, and 6 bases lay outside the gene matches. Germline CDR1 reads SEHNR; CDR2 reads FQNEAQ (reference sequence).

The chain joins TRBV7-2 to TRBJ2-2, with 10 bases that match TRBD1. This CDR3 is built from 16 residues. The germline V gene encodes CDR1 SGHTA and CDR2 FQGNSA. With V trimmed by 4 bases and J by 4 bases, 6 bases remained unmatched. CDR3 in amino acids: CASSWTGTGATGELFF. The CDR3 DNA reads TGTGCCAGCAGCTGGACCGGGACAGGGGCCACCGGGGAGCTGTTTTTT.

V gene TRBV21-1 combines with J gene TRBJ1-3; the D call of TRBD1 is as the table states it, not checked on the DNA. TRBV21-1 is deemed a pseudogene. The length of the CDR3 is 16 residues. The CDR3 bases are TGTGCCAGCAGCATATACAGGGGGCCTTCTGGAAACACCATATATTTT. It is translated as CASSIYRGPSGNTIYF.

CDR3 protein: CASSSDRRNTEAFF. In DNA form, the CDR3 reads TGTGCCAGTAGCTCCGACAGGAGGAACACTGAAGCTTTCTTT. V is TRBV19 and J is TRBJ1-1; TRBD1 might be the D (6 bases). CDR1 and CDR2 (germline): LNHDA, SQIVND (reference sequence). The V end lost 6 bases, the J end lost 1 base, and 12 bases lay between the germline ends. The CDR3 sequence is 14 residues long.

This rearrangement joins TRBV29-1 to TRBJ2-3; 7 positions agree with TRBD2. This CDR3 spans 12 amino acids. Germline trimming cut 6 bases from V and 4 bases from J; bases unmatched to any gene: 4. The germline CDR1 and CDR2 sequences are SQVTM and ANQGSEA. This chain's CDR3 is CSVSLAADTQYF. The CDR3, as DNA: TGCAGCGTGAGCCTAGCGGCAGATACGCAGTATTTT.

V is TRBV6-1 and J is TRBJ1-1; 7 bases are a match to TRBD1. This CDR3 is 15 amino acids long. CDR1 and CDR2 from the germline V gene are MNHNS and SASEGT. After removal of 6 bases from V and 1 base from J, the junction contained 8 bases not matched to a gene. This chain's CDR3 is CASRGNRGRNTEAFF. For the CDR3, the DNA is TGTGCCAGCAGAGGTAACAGGGGACGGAACACTGAAGCTTTCTTT.

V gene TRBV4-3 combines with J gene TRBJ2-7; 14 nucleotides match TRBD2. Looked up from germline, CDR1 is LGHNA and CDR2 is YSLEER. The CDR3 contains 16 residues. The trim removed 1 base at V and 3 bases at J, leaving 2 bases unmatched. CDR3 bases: TGCGCCAGCAGCCAAGGGGGACTAGCGGGGGTCTACGAGCAGTACTTC. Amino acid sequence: CASSQGGLAGVYEQYF.

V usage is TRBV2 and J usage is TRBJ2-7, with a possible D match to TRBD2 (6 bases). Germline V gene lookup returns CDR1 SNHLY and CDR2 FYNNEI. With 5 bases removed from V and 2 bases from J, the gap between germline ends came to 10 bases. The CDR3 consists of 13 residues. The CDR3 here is CASSFGGPYEQYF. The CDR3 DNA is TGTGCCAGCAGTTTCGGGGGACCCTACGAGCAGTACTTC.

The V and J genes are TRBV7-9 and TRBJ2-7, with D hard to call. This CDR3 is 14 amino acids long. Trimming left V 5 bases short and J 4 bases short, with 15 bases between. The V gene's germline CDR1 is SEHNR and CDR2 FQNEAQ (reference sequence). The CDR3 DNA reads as TGTGCCAGCAGCCCCGACCGGGTCACTTACGAGCAGTACTTC. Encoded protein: CASSPDRVTYEQYF.

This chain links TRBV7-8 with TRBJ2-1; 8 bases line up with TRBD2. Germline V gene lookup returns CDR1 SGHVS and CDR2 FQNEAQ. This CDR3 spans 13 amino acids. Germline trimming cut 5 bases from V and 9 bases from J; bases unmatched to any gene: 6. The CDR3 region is CASSLGTRGEQFF. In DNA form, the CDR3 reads TGTGCCAGCAGCCTCGGGACTAGGGGTGAGCAGTTCTTC.

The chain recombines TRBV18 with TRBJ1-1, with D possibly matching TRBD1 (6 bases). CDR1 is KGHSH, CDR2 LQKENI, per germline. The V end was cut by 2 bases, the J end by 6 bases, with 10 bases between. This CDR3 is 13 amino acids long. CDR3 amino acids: CASSPIGGPEAFF. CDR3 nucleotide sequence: TGTGCCAGCTCACCAATTGGGGGCCCTGAAGCTTTCTTT.

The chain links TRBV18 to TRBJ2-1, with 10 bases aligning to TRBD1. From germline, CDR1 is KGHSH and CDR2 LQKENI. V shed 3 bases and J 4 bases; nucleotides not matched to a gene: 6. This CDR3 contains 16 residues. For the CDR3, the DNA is TGTGCCAGCTCACCGGGGCGGGACAGGGGTTACAATGAGCAGTTCTTC. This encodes CASSPGRDRGYNEQFF.

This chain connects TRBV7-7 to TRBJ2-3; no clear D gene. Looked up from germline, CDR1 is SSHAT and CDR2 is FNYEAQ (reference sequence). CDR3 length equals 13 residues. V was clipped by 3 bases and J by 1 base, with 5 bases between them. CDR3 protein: CASSFIGTDTQYF. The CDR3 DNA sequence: TGTGCCAGCAGCTTCATAGGCACAGATACGCAGTATTTT.

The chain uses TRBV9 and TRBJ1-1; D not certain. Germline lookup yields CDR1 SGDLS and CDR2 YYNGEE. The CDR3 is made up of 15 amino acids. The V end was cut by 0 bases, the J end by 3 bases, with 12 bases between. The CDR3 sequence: CASSVAHNRDTEAFF. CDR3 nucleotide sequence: TGTGCCAGCAGCGTAGCCCATAATCGGGACACTGAAGCTTTCTTT.

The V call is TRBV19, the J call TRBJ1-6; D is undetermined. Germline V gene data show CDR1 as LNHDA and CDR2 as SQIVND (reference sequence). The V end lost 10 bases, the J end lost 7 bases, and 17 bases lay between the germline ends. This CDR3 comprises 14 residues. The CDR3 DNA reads TGTGCCATTCTACGGGCGCGGGCGAATTCACCCCTCCACTTT. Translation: CAILRARANSPLHF.

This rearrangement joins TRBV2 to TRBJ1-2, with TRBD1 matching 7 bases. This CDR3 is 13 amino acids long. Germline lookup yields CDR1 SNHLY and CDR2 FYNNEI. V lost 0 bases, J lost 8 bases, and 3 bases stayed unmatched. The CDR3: CASSEARGTGYTF. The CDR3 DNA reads TGTGCCAGCAGTGAAGCCAGGGGGACCGGCTACACCTTC.

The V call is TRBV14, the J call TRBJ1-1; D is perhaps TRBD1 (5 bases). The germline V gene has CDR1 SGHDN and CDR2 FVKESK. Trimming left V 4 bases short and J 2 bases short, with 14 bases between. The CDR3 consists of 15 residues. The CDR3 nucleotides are TGTGCCAGCAGCCCTTTCGTGGGGGGTAACACTGAAGCTTTCTTT. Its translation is CASSPFVGGNTEAFF.

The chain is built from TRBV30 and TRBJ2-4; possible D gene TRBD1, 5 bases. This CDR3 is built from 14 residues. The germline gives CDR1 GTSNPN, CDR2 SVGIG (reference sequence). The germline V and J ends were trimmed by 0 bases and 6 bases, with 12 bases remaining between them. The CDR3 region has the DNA TGTGCCTGGAGTGTAAGTCAGGGTGGAAACATTCAGTACTTC. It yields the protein CAWSVSQGGNIQYF.

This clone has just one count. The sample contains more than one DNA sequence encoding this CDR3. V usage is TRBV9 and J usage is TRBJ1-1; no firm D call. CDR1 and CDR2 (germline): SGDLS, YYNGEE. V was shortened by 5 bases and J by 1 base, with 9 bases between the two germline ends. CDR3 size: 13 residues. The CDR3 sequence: CASREGPNTEAFF. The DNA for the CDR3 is TGTGCCAGCAGGGAGGGCCCGAACACTGAAGCTTTCTTT.

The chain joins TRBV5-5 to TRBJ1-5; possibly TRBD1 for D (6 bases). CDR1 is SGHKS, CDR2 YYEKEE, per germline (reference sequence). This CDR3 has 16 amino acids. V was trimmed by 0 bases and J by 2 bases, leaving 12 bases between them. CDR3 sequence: CASSLDGGVGNQPQHF. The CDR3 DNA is TGTGCCAGCAGCTTGGATGGGGGCGTTGGCAATCAGCCCCAGCATTTT.

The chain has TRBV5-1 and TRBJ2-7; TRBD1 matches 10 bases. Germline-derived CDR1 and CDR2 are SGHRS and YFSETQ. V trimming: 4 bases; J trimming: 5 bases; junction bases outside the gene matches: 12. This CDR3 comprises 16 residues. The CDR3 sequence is CASSPLVGTGANEQYF. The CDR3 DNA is TGCGCCAGCAGCCCCTTAGTAGGGACAGGGGCCAACGAGCAGTACTTC.

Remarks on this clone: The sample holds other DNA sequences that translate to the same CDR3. The CDR3 reads CASSLGQMNTEAFF. The CDR3 coding sequence is TGTGCCAGCAGCTTGGGCCAAATGAACACTGAAGCTTTCTTT. The chain joins TRBV7-9 to TRBJ1-1; D uncertain. V shed 3 bases and J shed 0 bases, with 8 bases lying between them. Looked up from germline, CDR1 is SEHNR and CDR2 is FQNEAQ (reference sequence). The CDR3 is 14 amino acids.

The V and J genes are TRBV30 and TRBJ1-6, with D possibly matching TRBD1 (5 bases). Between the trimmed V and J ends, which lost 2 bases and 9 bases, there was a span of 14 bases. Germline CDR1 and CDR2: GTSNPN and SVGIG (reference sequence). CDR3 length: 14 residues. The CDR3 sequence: CAWSRQGLGSPLHF. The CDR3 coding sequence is TGTGCCTGGAGTCGGCAGGGCTTGGGTTCACCCCTCCACTTT.

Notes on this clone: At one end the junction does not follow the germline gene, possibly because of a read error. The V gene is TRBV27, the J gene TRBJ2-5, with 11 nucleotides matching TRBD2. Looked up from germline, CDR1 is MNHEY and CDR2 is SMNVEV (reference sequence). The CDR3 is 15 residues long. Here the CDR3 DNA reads TGTGCCAGCAGCCGACTAGCGGGGTACCAAGAGGCCCAGTACTTC. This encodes CASSRLAGYQEAQYF.

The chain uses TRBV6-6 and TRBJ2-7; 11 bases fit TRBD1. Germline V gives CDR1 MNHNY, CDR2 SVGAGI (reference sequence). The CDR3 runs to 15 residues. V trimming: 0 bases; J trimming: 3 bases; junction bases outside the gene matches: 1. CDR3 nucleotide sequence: TGTGCCAGCAGTTACTCGGGACAGGGGGGCTACGAGCAGTACTTC. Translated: CASSYSGQGGYEQYF.

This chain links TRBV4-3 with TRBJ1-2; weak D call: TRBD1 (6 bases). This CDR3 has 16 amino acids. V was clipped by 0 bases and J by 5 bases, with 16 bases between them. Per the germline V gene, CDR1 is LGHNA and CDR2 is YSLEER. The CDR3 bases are TGCGCCAGCAGCCAAGATACCCCAGGGGAAGGGTATGGCTACACCTTC. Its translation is CASSQDTPGEGYGYTF.